One and the same sample provided the 16 T cell receptor beta chains below, sequenced in a study of radiotherapy plus CTLA-4 blockade in lung cancer. Clones were read by immunoSEQ multiplex PCR, and TCRdb kept only the in-frame ones, dropping some. The sample includes around 100,000 clones, roughly 77% of them seen just once. The specimen was peripheral blood, collected from a patient treated with radiotherapy plus ipilimumab. The receptors originated from a human donor with non-small cell lung cancer that progressed on radiotherapy plus ipilimumab. Some clones in this sample may be carry-over from other donors' samples.

This clone was recorded a few times. The chain joins TRBV28 to TRBJ2-7; no firm D call. Per germline, CDR1 MDHEN and CDR2 SYDVKM. The CDR3 totals 13 residues. Trimming took 6 bases from V and 3 from J, leaving 12 bases between them. CDR3 loop: CASRSSWGYEQYF. DNA of the CDR3: TGTGCCAGCAGATCCTCCTGGGGCTACGAGCAGTACTTC.

V is TRBV6-5 and J is TRBJ2-5; TRBD2 matches 7 bases. CDR1 is MNHEY and CDR2 is SVGAGI in the germline V gene. J gave up 1 base and V 0 bases, and 5 bases lay outside the gene matches. The CDR3 covers 16 residues. The DNA for the CDR3 is TGTGCCAGCAGTTACTCATTAGCGGGTTCCCAAGAGACCCAGTACTTC. This translates into CASSYSLAGSQETQYF.

There are a few counts of this clone. The chain couples TRBV2 to TRBJ1-1, with D unclear. V gave up 7 bases and J gave up 0 bases, with 3 bases separating them. Germline-derived CDR1 and CDR2 are SNHLY and FYNNEI. The CDR3 is 11 residues long. The CDR3 nucleotides read TGTGCCAGCATGTTGAACACTGAAGCTTTCTTT. Amino acid sequence: CASMLNTEAFF.

Points on this clone: The sample has other DNA sequences that encode this CDR3 too. The V and J genes are TRBV7-8 and TRBJ1-1, with D perhaps matching TRBD1 (6 bases). Germline V gene sequence: CDR1 SGHVS, CDR2 FQNEAQ. CDR3 size: 16 residues. V lost 1 base, J lost 1 base, and 13 bases lay in between. CDR3 DNA sequence: TGTGCCAGCAGCTTAGAGCAACAGGGTTGGAACACTGAAGCTTTCTTT. The encoded protein is CASSLEQQGWNTEAFF.

The rearrangement links TRBV29-1 to TRBJ1-2; D gene ambiguous. V dropped 4 bases and J dropped 4 bases, with 7 bases sitting between them. Germline CDR1 and CDR2: SQVTM and ANQGSEA. The CDR3 sequence is 11 residues long. The chain's CDR3 is CSVVLPYGYTF. The CDR3 DNA is TGCAGCGTTGTATTACCCTATGGCTACACCTTC. Full variable domain (missing parts from reference TRBV29-1 and TRBJ1-2): SAVISQKPSRDICQRGTSLTIQCQVDSQVTMMFWYRQQPGQSLTLIATANQGSEATYESGFVIDKFPISRPNLTFSTLTVSNMSPEDSSIYLCSVVLPYGYTFGSGTRLTVV.

This clone was seen once. The chain employs TRBV27 and TRBJ2-5, with 7 bases lining up with TRBD1. Germline CDR1 is MNHEY and CDR2 is SMNVEV (reference sequence). This CDR3 region has 15 residues. V lost 5 bases to trimming and J lost 5 bases; unmatched junction nucleotides: 11. CDR3: CASSRNTGAAETQYF. The CDR3 DNA follows: TGTGCCAGCAGTCGCAACACAGGGGCGGCGGAGACCCAGTACTTC.

The table lists this clone with a count of one. V usage is TRBV19 and J usage is TRBJ1-5; D remains ambiguous. With 1 base removed from V and 5 bases from J, the gap between germline ends came to 12 bases. Germline loops: CDR1 LNHDA, CDR2 SQIVND (reference sequence). CDR3 length: 15 residues. CDR3 in DNA: TGTGCCAGTAGTATAGGTGGACTGCAGTATCAGCCCCAGCATTTT. Translating gives CASSIGGLQYQPQHF.

In nucleotides, the CDR3 is TGTGCCAGCAGCGCACAGGGTGGGGACACTGAAGCTTTCTTT. Protein: CASSAQGGDTEAFF. The chain has TRBV7-8 and TRBJ1-1; D perhaps matches TRBD1 (6 bases). The CDR3 is made up of 14 amino acids. Per the germline V gene, CDR1 is SGHVS and CDR2 is FQNEAQ. V gave up 5 bases and J gave up 3 bases, with 13 bases separating them. The full variable domain, in which reference TRBV7-8 and TRBJ1-1 provide the parts outside the CDR3, is GAGVSQSPRYKVAKRGQDVALRCDPISGHVSLFWYQQALGQGPEFLTYFQNEAQLDKSGLPSDRFFAERPEGSVSTLKIQRTQQEDSAVYLCASSAQGGDTEAFFGQGTRLTVV.

V and J are TRBV7-2 and TRBJ1-6, with D unclear. The germline V gene encodes CDR1 SGHTA and CDR2 FQGNSA. V was pared by 1 base and J by 4 bases, with 5 bases between. This CDR3 contains 14 residues. CDR3 protein: CASSLDRYNSPLHF. The CDR3 DNA reads TGTGCCAGCAGCTTAGACCGATATAATTCACCCCTCCACTTT.

The CDR3 here is CASSIMGYQETQYF. The CDR3 DNA is TGTGCCAGTAGTATAATGGGGTACCAAGAGACCCAGTACTTC. The chain couples TRBV19 to TRBJ2-5; D uncertain. V was trimmed by 2 bases and J by 0 bases, leaving 7 bases between them. The germline gives CDR1 LNHDA, CDR2 SQIVND (reference sequence). The CDR3 runs 14 residues.

The chain carries TRBV15 and TRBJ1-6; tentative D call: TRBD1 (6 bases). With 5 bases removed from V and 7 bases from J, the gap between germline ends came to 9 bases. CDR1 and CDR2 from the germline V gene are LNHNV and YYDKDF (reference sequence). The CDR3 contains 13 residues. This CDR3 reads CATSVDRNSPLHF. The CDR3, as DNA: TGTGCCACCAGCGTTGACAGGAATTCACCCCTCCACTTT.

V and J are TRBV7-2 and TRBJ2-7; D is unresolved. CDR1 is SGHTA, CDR2 FQGNSA, per germline. Trimming cost V 6 bases and J 6 bases, with 12 bases left between them. The CDR3 is made up of 12 amino acids. This CDR3 reads CASSLTAIEQYF. Here the CDR3 DNA reads TGTGCCAGCAGTCTGACCGCTATCGAGCAGTACTTC.

V gene TRBV18 combines with J gene TRBJ2-3; D call uncertain. In germline, CDR1 is KGHSH, CDR2 LQKENI. The CDR3 is 13 amino acids. V lost 2 bases to trimming and J lost 1 base, with 4 bases between them. The CDR3 coding sequence is TGTGCCAGCTCACCAAGCGGCACAGATACGCAGTATTTT. It translates to CASSPSGTDTQYF. The full variable domain, with the rest looked up from reference TRBV18 and TRBJ2-3, is NAGVMQNPRHLVRRRGQEARLRCSPMKGHSHVYWYRQLPEEGLKFMVYLQKENIIDESGMPKERFSAEFPKEGPSILRIQQVVRGDSAAYFCASSPSGTDTQYFGPGTRLTVL.

Concerning this clone itself: Sequence at one end of the junction differs from germline and may be a read error. Within the sample, other DNA sequences also encode this same CDR3. This rearrangement joins TRBV7-8 to TRBJ1-1; D ambiguous. Germline loops: CDR1 SGHVS, CDR2 FQNEAQ. The CDR3 contains 13 residues. CDR3 DNA sequence: TGTGCCAGCAGCTTCTCTTTGAACACTGAGGCTTTCTTT. Amino acids: CASSFSLNTEAFF.

The count of this clone is one. The genes are TRBV9 and TRBJ1-4; D is ambiguous. Trimming stripped 4 bases from V and 4 bases from J, with 14 bases between. Germline V gene lookup returns CDR1 SGDLS and CDR2 YYNGEE. CDR3 length: 15 residues. The CDR3 is CASSPLGSLNEKLFF. Here the CDR3 DNA reads TGTGCCAGCAGCCCCCTAGGGTCCCTTAATGAAAAACTGTTTTTT.

V and J are TRBV2 and TRBJ1-1; D remains unclear. Looked up from germline, CDR1 is SNHLY and CDR2 is FYNNEI. The length of the CDR3 is 15 residues. Between the trimmed V and J ends, which lost 3 bases and 0 bases, there was a span of 11 bases. The CDR3, as DNA: TGTGCCAGCAGTGACGCTCGATACATGAACACTGAAGCTTTCTTT. Protein product: CASSDARYMNTEAFF.